The 24 T cell receptor beta chains in this list originate from one sample, sequenced in a study of shared clonotypes between healthy human individuals. Naive CD8 cells comprised CD45RO-negative, CCR7-positively selected cells, excluding terminally differentiated effector memory CD45RA+ cells. Clones were sequenced by immunoSEQ multiplex PCR, and TCRdb holds only the in-frame ones, with some missing. The data hold about 2 million clones, with 85% to 95% observed a single time. Sample: naive CD8+ T cells sorted from blood. The receptors were sampled from a man aged 18 to 29 in good health.

The V and J genes are TRBV10-3 and TRBJ2-2; a possible D gene is TRBD1 (6 bases). This CDR3 region has 16 residues. Germline loops: CDR1 ENHRY, CDR2 SYGVKD. The V gene lost 3 bases and the J gene lost 1 base, with 12 bases spanning the gap. This CDR3 is CAISDSLGQNTGELFF. DNA of the CDR3: TGTGCCATCAGTGATTCTTTGGGACAGAACACCGGGGAGCTGTTTTTT.

The CDR3 DNA reads TGTGCCAGCAGCGTGGGGACAGGGTGGAACGAGCAGTACTTC. Its protein product is CASSVGTGWNEQYF. V and J are TRBV9 and TRBJ2-7, with 9 bases matching TRBD1. The trim removed 2 bases at V and 5 bases at J, leaving 5 bases unmatched. Per the germline V gene, CDR1 is SGDLS and CDR2 is YYNGEE. The CDR3 has 14 residues. Supplemented by reference TRBV9 and TRBJ2-7, the full variable domain reads DSGVTQTPKHLITATGQRVTLRCSPRSGDLSVYWYQQSLDQGLQFLIQYYNGEERAKGNILERFSAQQFPDLHSELNLSSLELGDSALYFCASSVGTGWNEQYFGPGTRLTVT.

This rearrangement joins TRBV29-1 to TRBJ1-2; D is possibly TRBD1 (6 bases). The CDR3 is 16 residues long. Germline loops: CDR1 SQVTM, CDR2 ANQGSEA. Trimming took off 5 bases at V and 8 bases at J, with 27 bases between the two ends. CDR3 sequence reads: CSVLDSDLEGTWGYTF. DNA of the CDR3: TGCAGCGTTTTGGACAGTGACCTTGAGGGGACGTGGGGCTACACCTTC.

The rearrangement links TRBV7-9 to TRBJ1-2, with D possibly being TRBD1 (6 bases). Looked up from germline, CDR1 is SEHNR and CDR2 is FQNEAQ (reference sequence). The V and J ends lost 1 base and 4 bases respectively, with 10 bases between them. The CDR3 contains 14 residues. The DNA of the CDR3 is TGTGCCAGCAGCTTAGGGGGGCTTTTCTATGGCTACACCTTC. Amino acids: CASSLGGLFYGYTF.

This chain connects TRBV5-4 to TRBJ2-3; D is ambiguous. Trimming shortened V by 2 bases and J by 2 bases, and 12 bases separated the two germline ends. This CDR3 region has 15 residues. CDR1 SGHNT and CDR2 YYREEE come from the germline V gene (reference sequence). CDR3 nucleotide sequence: TGTGCCAGCAGCTTCGTATCAGATCACACAGATACGCAGTATTTT. It specifies CASSFVSDHTDTQYF.

As to this clone: This may be a read error, as it is one base from a much larger clone. Other DNA variants within this sample encode the same CDR3. V gene TRBV6-5 combines with J gene TRBJ2-7, with 11 bases fitting TRBD1. Germline values: CDR1 MNHEY, CDR2 SVGAGI. V lost 4 bases, J lost 3 bases, and 2 bases stayed unmatched. CDR3 length equals 14 residues. DNA of the CDR3: TGTGCCAGCAGTTTAGGGACAGGGGGCTACGAGCAGTACTTC. It specifies CASSLGTGGYEQYF.

The chain has TRBV4-3 and TRBJ2-2; D remains ambiguous. The CDR3 runs 16 residues. The V gene lost 3 bases and the J gene lost 7 bases, with 18 bases spanning the gap. Germline V gene data show CDR1 as LGHNA and CDR2 as YSLEER. In DNA form, the CDR3 reads TGCGCCAGCAGCCAGCTGATAGCCGGAGAGAGCGGGGAGCTGTTTTTT. Translation: CASSQLIAGESGELFF.

The chain employs TRBV6-1 and TRBJ2-1; TRBD1 aligns across 8 bases. Looked up from germline, CDR1 is MNHNS and CDR2 is SASEGT. The CDR3 consists of 15 residues. V was clipped by 1 base and J by 10 bases; unmatched bases: 9. The CDR3 region has the DNA TGTGCCAGCAGTGAAGGGACAGGGCATCTGGGGGAGCAGTTCTTC. Translated, it gives CASSEGTGHLGEQFF.

This chain connects TRBV10-2 to TRBJ2-1; a weak D match, TRBD1 (5 bases). The ends were cut back, 4 bases at V and 0 bases at J, with 10 bases in the middle. The CDR3 has 15 amino acids. Germline CDR1 WSHSY, CDR2 SAAADI. The CDR3 DNA reads as TGCGCCAGCAGTGGTATCAGGGACTCCTACAATGAGCAGTTCTTC. It codes for CASSGIRDSYNEQFF.

With regard to this clone: At the DNA level, this CDR3 is encoded by other sequences in the same sample as well. The chain carries TRBV19 and TRBJ2-7, with 8 bases lining up with TRBD1. The V and J ends lost 5 bases and 1 base, in that order; junction bases with no gene match: 4. Germline loops: CDR1 LNHDA, CDR2 SQIVND (reference sequence). The CDR3 spans 14 residues. CDR3 in amino acids: CASSPGQVSYEQYF. CDR3 in DNA: TGTGCCAGTAGTCCGGGACAGGTTTCCTACGAGCAGTACTTC.

This clone was detected once. In DNA form, the CDR3 reads TGCGCCAGCAGCCGAGACCTCGAGGGATATGGCTACACCTTC. Amino acids: CASSRDLEGYGYTF. The chain recombines TRBV4-3 with TRBJ1-2; D is uncertain. V was clipped by 4 bases and J by 5 bases, with 14 bases between them. This CDR3 has 14 amino acids. CDR1 and CDR2 (germline): LGHNA, YSLEER.

Worth noting for this clone: The same CDR3 arises from other DNA sequences in this sample as well. V is TRBV6-6 and J is TRBJ2-3; no clear D gene. Germline CDR1 reads MNHNY; CDR2 reads SVGAGI (reference sequence). The germline V and J ends were trimmed by 0 bases and 5 bases, with 3 bases remaining between them. The CDR3 sequence is 12 residues long. Here the CDR3 reads CASSYSRDTQYF. As DNA, the CDR3 is TGTGCCAGCAGTTACTCGAGAGATACGCAGTATTTT.

The CDR3 is CASSYAGLAGDETQYF. The DNA for the CDR3 is TGTGCCAGCAGCTACGCAGGACTAGCGGGCGACGAGACCCAGTACTTC. The rearrangement links TRBV11-2 to TRBJ2-5, with 11 bases that match TRBD2. Trimming cost V 4 bases and J 5 bases; bases outside gene matches: 9. Per the germline V gene, CDR1 is SGHAT and CDR2 is FQNNGV. The CDR3 has 16 residues.

V is TRBV9 and J is TRBJ2-5; D uncertain. The length of the CDR3 is 15 residues. V was shortened by 2 bases and J by 4 bases, with 15 bases between the two germline ends. Germline values: CDR1 SGDLS, CDR2 YYNGEE. The CDR3 here is CASSVEQGPLETQYF. As DNA, the CDR3 is TGTGCCAGCAGCGTGGAACAAGGACCTCTAGAGACCCAGTACTTC.

The chain links TRBV4-1 to TRBJ2-7, with D possibly TRBD2 on 6 matching bases. V dropped 4 bases and J dropped 2 bases, with 12 bases sitting between them. Germline V gives CDR1 MGHRA, CDR2 YSYEKL. This CDR3 comprises 14 residues. CDR3 nucleotides: TGCGCCAGCAGCCGGTCGGGGGACGCCTACGAGCAGTACTTC. This translates into CASSRSGDAYEQYF.

In this sample, this clone turned up once. This chain links TRBV6-1 with TRBJ2-2; 7 nucleotides align to TRBD2. The V segment lost 3 bases and the J segment 4 bases; nucleotides outside the gene matches: 5. The CDR3 consists of 15 residues. The germline V gene encodes CDR1 MNHNS and CDR2 SASEGT. The CDR3 bases are TGTGCCAGCAGTGAGCCAGCGGGATTCACCGGGGAGCTGTTTTTT. Its protein is CASSEPAGFTGELFF.

This clone was observed once. The chain combines TRBV5-1 with TRBJ2-1, with 9 bases aligning to TRBD1. After removal of 3 bases from V and 6 bases from J, the junction contained 7 bases not matched to a gene. The CDR3 is 15 amino acids. Germline values: CDR1 SGHRS, CDR2 YFSETQ. The chain's CDR3 is CASSSWTGEANEQFF. The CDR3, as DNA: TGCGCCAGCAGCTCCTGGACAGGGGAGGCCAATGAGCAGTTCTTC. The full variable domain, rest sourced from reference TRBV5-1 and TRBJ2-1, is KAGVTQTPRYLIKTRGQQVTLSCSPISGHRSVSWYQQTPGQGLQFLFEYFSETQRNKGNFPGRFSGRQFSNSRSEMNVSTLELGDSALYLCASSSWTGEANEQFFGPGTRLTVL.

This chain's CDR3 is CASSPRLGQGKDEQYF. The DNA for the CDR3 is TGTGCCAGCAGTCCTCGGTTGGGGCAGGGAAAGGACGAGCAGTACTTC. The chain uses TRBV28 and TRBJ2-7; TRBD1 is a possible D gene (5 bases). V was cut by 5 bases and J by 5 bases, with 22 bases left in between. The CDR3 has 16 residues. Germline CDR1 MDHEN, CDR2 SYDVKM. The full variable domain, its missing parts supplied by reference TRBV28 and TRBJ2-7, is DVKVTQSSRYLVKRTGEKVFLECVQDMDHENMFWYRQDPGLGLRLIYFSYDVKMKEKGDIPEGYSVSREKKERFSLILESASTNQTSMYLCASSPRLGQGKDEQYFGPGTRLTVT.

The chain couples TRBV2 to TRBJ2-1; D remains unclear. The V gene lost 0 bases and the J gene lost 9 bases, with 9 bases spanning the gap. This CDR3 is 13 amino acids long. In germline, CDR1 is SNHLY, CDR2 FYNNEI. The CDR3 coding sequence is TGTGCCAGCAGTGAAGCGGTCGGCGGTGAGCAGTTCTTC. It codes for CASSEAVGGEQFF. Full variable domain (missing parts from reference TRBV2 and TRBJ2-1): EPEVTQTPSHQVTQMGQEVILRCVPISNHLYFYWYRQILGQKVEFLVSFYNNEISEKSEIFDDQFSVERPDGSNFTLKIRSTKLEDSAMYFCASSEAVGGEQFFGPGTRLTVL.

V gene TRBV14 combines with J gene TRBJ2-3; 7 positions agree with TRBD1. The germline V gene encodes CDR1 SGHDN and CDR2 FVKESK. Losses at the gene ends were 8 bases for V and 1 base for J; bases not matched to a gene: 3. The CDR3 spans 13 residues. The CDR3 is CASSGTGTDTQYF. The CDR3 bases are TGTGCCAGCTCCGGGACAGGCACAGATACGCAGTATTTT.

A few counts support this clone. This chain links TRBV30 with TRBJ2-7, with 8 bases identical to TRBD2. CDR3 length equals 15 residues. CDR1 GTSNPN and CDR2 SVGIG come from the germline V gene (reference sequence). Trimming cost V 3 bases and J 5 bases; bases outside gene matches: 12. The CDR3 region has the DNA TGTGCCTGGAGGCCCCCTGGCGGGAGGAAAGACGAGCAGTACTTC. Its translation is CAWRPPGGRKDEQYF.

CDR3 sequence reads: CASSIAKNTEAFF. The CDR3 DNA follows: TGTGCCAGTAGTATAGCGAAGAACACTGAAGCTTTCTTT. This rearrangement joins TRBV19 to TRBJ1-1; D is uncertain. The V and J ends lost 1 base and 1 base respectively, with 4 bases between them. The germline gives CDR1 LNHDA, CDR2 SQIVND (reference sequence). The CDR3 has 13 residues.

The V and J genes are TRBV30 and TRBJ2-7; D might be TRBD1 (5 bases). The CDR3 is 15 residues long. V lost 3 bases and J lost 0, with 15 bases in between. The germline V gene has CDR1 GTSNPN and CDR2 SVGIG (reference sequence). Here the CDR3 DNA reads TGTGCCTGGAGCTTAACCCAGGGCTTCTCCTACGAGCAGTACTTC. Translation: CAWSLTQGFSYEQYF.

The V gene is TRBV12-5, the J gene TRBJ1-5, with 8 bases fitting TRBD1. The CDR3 runs to 14 residues. The germline CDR1 and CDR2 sequences are LGHNT and FRNRAP. V lost 7 bases, J lost 2 bases, and 4 bases stayed unmatched. The CDR3 reads CASALTGGNQPQHF. CDR3 DNA: TGTGCTAGTGCTCTGACAGGGGGCAATCAGCCCCAGCATTTT.